These T cell receptor beta chains were read from a single sample in a study of blood T cell repertoires in COVID-19. Only in-frame clones appear in the TCRdb table, and some are missing; sequencing was by immunoSEQ multiplex PCR. In the table there are about 520,000 clones, approximately 85% of which are singletons. The sample was peripheral blood. These receptor sequences come from a human donor in a cohort sampled during active COVID-19. Both conserved end residues are part of each CDR3. The D gene is left open where the match is weak. Expanded clones get a size class; other rows say once, few or many, or leave the size out.

v_call	j_call	clone_size	cdr3_length	d_call	cdr3_nt	cdr3_aa
TRBV7-2	TRBJ1-5	NA	15	NA	TGTGCCAGCAGCTTAGTACAGGGTGGGAATCAGCCCCAGCATTTT	CASSLVQGGNQPQHF
TRBV4-2	TRBJ2-5	NA	16	TRBD1	TGTGCCAGCAGCCAGAGAGACAGGGGGACCCAAGAGACCCAGTACTTC	CASSQRDRGTQETQYF
TRBV7-3	TRBJ2-1	NA	13	NA	TGTGCCAGCAGTCTAACAGCCTACAATGAGCAGTTCTTC	CASSLTAYNEQFF
TRBV7-2	TRBJ1-1	once	15	TRBD1	TGTGCCAGCAGCTCTCGACAGGGGGCGCCCACTGAAGCTTTCTTT	CASSSRQGAPTEAFF
TRBV7-6	TRBJ2-1	NA	16	TRBD1	TGTGCCAGCAGCTTCTACGCCGGGACAGGGGGTAATGAGCAGTTCTTC	CASSFYAGTGGNEQFF
TRBV5-1	TRBJ2-3	NA	14	NA	TGCGCCAGCAAACGGGGAGAGGGCACAGATACGCAGTATTTT	CASKRGEGTDTQYF
TRBV4-1	TRBJ2-4	NA	14	NA	TGCGCCAGCAGCCAAGGGTCAGGGAAAAACATTCAGTACTTC	CASSQGSGKNIQYF
TRBV7-9	TRBJ1-2	NA	16	TRBD1	TGTGCCAGCAGCTTTCGACAGGGGGCGTCCCTAAATGGCTACACCTTC	CASSFRQGASLNGYTF
TRBV7-2	TRBJ2-1	NA	15	TRBD2	TGTGCCAGCAGCTTAGTTAGCGGGAGTCAGAGTGAGCAGTTCTTC	CASSLVSGSQSEQFF
TRBV19	TRBJ2-5	NA	15	TRBD2	TGTGCCAGTAGTGTCGGACTAGCGGGAGGAGAGACCCAGTACTTC	CASSVGLAGGETQYF
TRBV28	TRBJ1-5	NA	12	NA	TGTGCCAGCGGAGTGGGTTATCAGCCCCAGCATTTT	CASGVGYQPQHF
TRBV3-1/TRBV3-2	TRBJ2-5	NA	13	NA	TGTGCCAGCAGAGGTAGCGCCCCAGAGACCCAGTACTTC	CASRGSAPETQYF
TRBV5-6	TRBJ2-5	NA	14	TRBD1	TGTGCCAGCAGCGGGACAGGGTTCGGGGAGACCCAGTACTTC	CASSGTGFGETQYF
TRBV15	TRBJ1-2	NA	16	TRBD1	TGTGCCACCAGCAGAGCCGGGACAGGGGGTTTAAATGGCTACACCTTC	CATSRAGTGGLNGYTF
TRBV3-1/TRBV3-2	TRBJ1-2	NA	14	TRBD1	TGTGCCAGCAGAGGGGACAGGTGGAACTATGGCTACACCTTC	CASRGDRWNYGYTF
TRBV5-1	TRBJ2-7	NA	13	NA	TGCGCCAGCAAATTGACAGCCGCCTACGAGCAGTACTTC	CASKLTAAYEQYF
TRBV25-1	TRBJ1-1	NA	15	NA	TGTGCCAGCAGTGAATACCGGGGAGGGAACACTGAAGCTTTCTTT	CASSEYRGGNTEAFF
TRBV30	TRBJ1-5	NA	14	NA	TGTGCCTGGAGTGTCCAGGGTAACGGGCAGCCCCAGCATTTT	CAWSVQGNGQPQHF
TRBV7-2	TRBJ2-3	NA	17	TRBD2	TGTGCCAGCAGCTTGTTCCCAGCGGGAGAGGGTGCAGATACGCAGTATTTT	CASSLFPAGEGADTQYF
TRBV3-1/TRBV3-2	TRBJ2-1	NA	16	TRBD2	TGTGCCAGCAGCCGGGATGAGACTAGCGGGATCAATGAGCAGTTCTTC	CASSRDETSGINEQFF
TRBV11-2	TRBJ2-1	few	15	TRBD2	TGTGCCAGCAGCCCCGGGACTAGCGGGAGCAATGAGCAGTTCTTC	CASSPGTSGSNEQFF
TRBV7-9	TRBJ1-2	NA	13	TRBD1	TGTGCCAGCAGCCTAAGGACAGGGGGTGGCTACACCTTC	CASSLRTGGGYTF
TRBV5-6	TRBJ2-6	NA	17	NA	TGTGCCAGCAGCCCACAGGGGACTGGGACTGGGGCCAACGTCCTGACTTTC	CASSPQGTGTGANVLTF
TRBV19	TRBJ1-1	NA	13	TRBD1	TGTGCCAGTAGGGGGGACAGGGGGCCTCCAGCTTTCTTT	CASRGDRGPPAFF
TRBV3-1/TRBV3-2	TRBJ2-2	NA	16	TRBD2	TGTGCCAGCAGCCACTCGGGACTAGGGGACACCGGGGAGCTGTTTTTT	CASSHSGLGDTGELFF
TRBV5-1	TRBJ2-2	NA	16	TRBD2	TGCGCCAGCAGCTTGGGGACTAGCGGTCTGGGCGGGGAGCTGTTTTTT	CASSLGTSGLGGELFF
TRBV4-3	TRBJ2-2	NA	18	TRBD2	TGCGCCAGCAGCCAAGATCTATCCTCAGCGGGAAACACCGGGGAGCTGTTTTTT	CASSQDLSSAGNTGELFF
TRBV7-9	TRBJ1-4	NA	15	TRBD1	TGTGCCAGCAGGGCGCCGGGACAGGGGAATGAAAAACTGTTTTTT	CASRAPGQGNEKLFF
TRBV19	TRBJ1-1	NA	13	NA	TGTGCCAGTAGTATAGATCGAAGGGGCCAAGCTTTCTTT	CASSIDRRGQAFF
TRBV6-6	TRBJ2-1	NA	13	TRBD1	TGTGCCACGAGACAGGGGGCCTACAATGAGCAGTTCTTC	CATRQGAYNEQFF
TRBV5-1	TRBJ2-1	NA	15	NA	TGCGCCAGCAGCGGGGGGGGCCGAATTGACAATGAGCAGTTCTTC	CASSGGGRIDNEQFF
TRBV25-1	TRBJ1-2	NA	14	TRBD1	TGTGCCAGCAGGAAGCCGGGACAGATTTATGGCTACACCTTC	CASRKPGQIYGYTF
TRBV30	TRBJ2-3	once	15	TRBD1	TGTGCCTGGAGTACCGGGACAGGGAGCACAGATACGCAGTATTTT	CAWSTGTGSTDTQYF
TRBV19	TRBJ1-4	NA	16	NA	TGTGCCAGTCGAGGGTGGAGTCCTGAGGCTCGTGAAAAACTGTTTTTT	CASRGWSPEAREKLFF
TRBV7-9	TRBJ2-5	NA	12	NA	TGTGCCAGCAGCTTAGGAGCGGAGACCCAGTACTTC	CASSLGAETQYF
TRBV24-1	TRBJ2-3	NA	16	TRBD1	TGTGCCACCAGTGATCCGGGACAGGGGGCCTCGGATACGCAGTATTTT	CATSDPGQGASDTQYF
TRBV18	TRBJ2-7	NA	16	TRBD1	TGTGCCAGCTCACCATATATGACAGGGAACGCCTACGAGCAGTACTTC	CASSPYMTGNAYEQYF
TRBV9	TRBJ2-1	NA	14	NA	TGTGCCAGCAGCGCCGGGAGTACCTACAATGAGCAGTTCTTC	CASSAGSTYNEQFF
TRBV7-3	TRBJ1-5	NA	14	NA	TGTGCCAGCAGCTTGGGTGGGGCGAATCAGCCCCAGCATTTT	CASSLGGANQPQHF
TRBV7-2	TRBJ2-3	NA	19	TRBD2	TGTGCCAGCAGCTTAGCTAGCCTAGCGGGAGGGAGGGCGGCAGATACGCAGTATTTT	CASSLASLAGGRAADTQYF
TRBV7-8	TRBJ1-2	NA	17	NA	TGTGCCAGCAGCTTAGGTCCAGGGGAGACATCTACCTATGGCTACACCTTC	CASSLGPGETSTYGYTF
TRBV28	TRBJ1-2	NA	14	NA	TGTGCCAGCAGGACGGACAGCTCTAACTATGGCTACACCTTC	CASRTDSSNYGYTF
TRBV27	TRBJ2-5	NA	16	TRBD2	TGTGCCAGCAGTTTATATGCGGGAGGGGGCTCAGAGACCCAGTACTTC	CASSLYAGGGSETQYF
TRBV3-1/TRBV3-2	TRBJ2-7	NA	13	NA	TGTGCCAGCAGCCTTATGGGGCCCTACGAGCAGTACTTC	CASSLMGPYEQYF
TRBV30	TRBJ2-1	NA	15	TRBD2	TGTGCCTGGAGGGGACTATCGGGTGTTGGCAATGAGCAGTTCTTC	CAWRGLSGVGNEQFF
TRBV3-1/TRBV3-2	TRBJ2-7	NA	13	NA	TGTGCCAGCAGTAACAGGGCTGGGTACGAGCAGTACTTC	CASSNRAGYEQYF
TRBV6-6	TRBJ2-1	NA	15	NA	TGTGCCAGCAAGACTGGATCTGAGATCTACAATGAGCAGTTCTTC	CASKTGSEIYNEQFF
TRBV15	TRBJ2-5	NA	13	NA	TGTGCCACCAGCAGGGCAAACCAAGAGACCCAGTACTTC	CATSRANQETQYF
TRBV25-1	TRBJ2-7	NA	14	NA	TGTGCCAGCAGCCTACCCGGACAGTTTCCCGAGCAGTACTTC	CASSLPGQFPEQYF
TRBV24-1	TRBJ2-3	NA	16	TRBD2	TGTGCCACCAGTCCCTCGCGGGGGGCTGGCGCAGATACGCAGTATTTT	CATSPSRGAGADTQYF
TRBV18	TRBJ1-2	few	17	NA	TGTGCCAGCTCACCGACGCAACAGGGTTATGGGAGCTATGGCTACACCTTC	CASSPTQQGYGSYGYTF
TRBV10-3	TRBJ1-4	NA	14	NA	TGTGCCATCAGTCGGGGGGGAGCTAATGAAAAACTGTTTTTT	CAISRGGANEKLFF
TRBV18	TRBJ1-1	NA	15	TRBD1	TGTGCCAGCTCACCCTCGGGCAGGGGGCAGGAAGAGGCTTTCTTT	CASSPSGRGQEEAFF
TRBV9	TRBJ2-1	NA	16	TRBD1	TGTGCCAGCAGCCTTACTTCGACAGGGGGGTACAATGAGCAGTTCTTC	CASSLTSTGGYNEQFF
TRBV7-9	TRBJ1-2	NA	15	TRBD1	TGTGCCAGCAGCTATATGGACAGGGGAGACTATGGCTACACCTTC	CASSYMDRGDYGYTF
TRBV13	TRBJ2-3	NA	17	TRBD2	TGTGCCAGCAGCTATCGATTAGCGGGAGGCGGGACAGATACGCAGTATTTT	CASSYRLAGGGTDTQYF
TRBV19	TRBJ2-3	NA	17	TRBD1	TGTGCCAGTAGTCGGGACAGGTCCCCTCCTTTCACAGATACGCAGTATTTT	CASSRDRSPPFTDTQYF
TRBV3-1/TRBV3-2	TRBJ2-2	NA	14	NA	TGTGCCAGCAGCCAAGAATACCGGACCGGGGAGCTGTTTTTT	CASSQEYRTGELFF
TRBV5-1	TRBJ2-1	few	15	NA	TGCGCCAGCAGCTTGAACCTAGGTTCCTACAATGAGCAGTTCTTC	CASSLNLGSYNEQFF
TRBV19	TRBJ2-1	NA	17	TRBD2	TGTGCCAGTAGTTCCCATAGCGGGGCTGCGACACGGGAGGAGCAGTTCTTC	CASSSHSGAATREEQFF